The source of this TCR beta chain is a study of shared clonotypes between healthy human individuals. The study, taken as a whole, reports: Memory subsets generally showed smaller estimated richness than naive subsets did. Naive CD4 clonotypes were shared across a handful of donors at roughly 5%. An anticipated effect of sequencing depth on clonotype sharing among donors was recognized.

This CDR3 contains 11 residues. The V end was cut by 6 bases, the J end by 8 bases, with 10 bases between. Germline V lookup: CDR1 MDHEN, CDR2 SYDVKM. At the deep level, the assay was run. Here immunoSEQ multiplex PCR was the method, and the copy in TCRdb shows in-frame clones only, minus some. The sample consists of roughly 2,300,000 clones, roughly 92% of them appearing once. As to this clone: Its antigen is not identified.

The sample taken for sequencing was naive CD4+ T cells from PBMCs. The subset is: CD45RA+ positively selected. This TCR was sampled from a man aged 18 to 30 in good health. Some clones in this sample may be carry-over from other donors' samples. This sequence joins TRBV28 and TRBJ1-2; unclear D gene. Here the CDR3 DNA reads TGTGCCAGCAGATCATCGGGGGGCTACACCTTC. Residues: CASRSSGGYTF.